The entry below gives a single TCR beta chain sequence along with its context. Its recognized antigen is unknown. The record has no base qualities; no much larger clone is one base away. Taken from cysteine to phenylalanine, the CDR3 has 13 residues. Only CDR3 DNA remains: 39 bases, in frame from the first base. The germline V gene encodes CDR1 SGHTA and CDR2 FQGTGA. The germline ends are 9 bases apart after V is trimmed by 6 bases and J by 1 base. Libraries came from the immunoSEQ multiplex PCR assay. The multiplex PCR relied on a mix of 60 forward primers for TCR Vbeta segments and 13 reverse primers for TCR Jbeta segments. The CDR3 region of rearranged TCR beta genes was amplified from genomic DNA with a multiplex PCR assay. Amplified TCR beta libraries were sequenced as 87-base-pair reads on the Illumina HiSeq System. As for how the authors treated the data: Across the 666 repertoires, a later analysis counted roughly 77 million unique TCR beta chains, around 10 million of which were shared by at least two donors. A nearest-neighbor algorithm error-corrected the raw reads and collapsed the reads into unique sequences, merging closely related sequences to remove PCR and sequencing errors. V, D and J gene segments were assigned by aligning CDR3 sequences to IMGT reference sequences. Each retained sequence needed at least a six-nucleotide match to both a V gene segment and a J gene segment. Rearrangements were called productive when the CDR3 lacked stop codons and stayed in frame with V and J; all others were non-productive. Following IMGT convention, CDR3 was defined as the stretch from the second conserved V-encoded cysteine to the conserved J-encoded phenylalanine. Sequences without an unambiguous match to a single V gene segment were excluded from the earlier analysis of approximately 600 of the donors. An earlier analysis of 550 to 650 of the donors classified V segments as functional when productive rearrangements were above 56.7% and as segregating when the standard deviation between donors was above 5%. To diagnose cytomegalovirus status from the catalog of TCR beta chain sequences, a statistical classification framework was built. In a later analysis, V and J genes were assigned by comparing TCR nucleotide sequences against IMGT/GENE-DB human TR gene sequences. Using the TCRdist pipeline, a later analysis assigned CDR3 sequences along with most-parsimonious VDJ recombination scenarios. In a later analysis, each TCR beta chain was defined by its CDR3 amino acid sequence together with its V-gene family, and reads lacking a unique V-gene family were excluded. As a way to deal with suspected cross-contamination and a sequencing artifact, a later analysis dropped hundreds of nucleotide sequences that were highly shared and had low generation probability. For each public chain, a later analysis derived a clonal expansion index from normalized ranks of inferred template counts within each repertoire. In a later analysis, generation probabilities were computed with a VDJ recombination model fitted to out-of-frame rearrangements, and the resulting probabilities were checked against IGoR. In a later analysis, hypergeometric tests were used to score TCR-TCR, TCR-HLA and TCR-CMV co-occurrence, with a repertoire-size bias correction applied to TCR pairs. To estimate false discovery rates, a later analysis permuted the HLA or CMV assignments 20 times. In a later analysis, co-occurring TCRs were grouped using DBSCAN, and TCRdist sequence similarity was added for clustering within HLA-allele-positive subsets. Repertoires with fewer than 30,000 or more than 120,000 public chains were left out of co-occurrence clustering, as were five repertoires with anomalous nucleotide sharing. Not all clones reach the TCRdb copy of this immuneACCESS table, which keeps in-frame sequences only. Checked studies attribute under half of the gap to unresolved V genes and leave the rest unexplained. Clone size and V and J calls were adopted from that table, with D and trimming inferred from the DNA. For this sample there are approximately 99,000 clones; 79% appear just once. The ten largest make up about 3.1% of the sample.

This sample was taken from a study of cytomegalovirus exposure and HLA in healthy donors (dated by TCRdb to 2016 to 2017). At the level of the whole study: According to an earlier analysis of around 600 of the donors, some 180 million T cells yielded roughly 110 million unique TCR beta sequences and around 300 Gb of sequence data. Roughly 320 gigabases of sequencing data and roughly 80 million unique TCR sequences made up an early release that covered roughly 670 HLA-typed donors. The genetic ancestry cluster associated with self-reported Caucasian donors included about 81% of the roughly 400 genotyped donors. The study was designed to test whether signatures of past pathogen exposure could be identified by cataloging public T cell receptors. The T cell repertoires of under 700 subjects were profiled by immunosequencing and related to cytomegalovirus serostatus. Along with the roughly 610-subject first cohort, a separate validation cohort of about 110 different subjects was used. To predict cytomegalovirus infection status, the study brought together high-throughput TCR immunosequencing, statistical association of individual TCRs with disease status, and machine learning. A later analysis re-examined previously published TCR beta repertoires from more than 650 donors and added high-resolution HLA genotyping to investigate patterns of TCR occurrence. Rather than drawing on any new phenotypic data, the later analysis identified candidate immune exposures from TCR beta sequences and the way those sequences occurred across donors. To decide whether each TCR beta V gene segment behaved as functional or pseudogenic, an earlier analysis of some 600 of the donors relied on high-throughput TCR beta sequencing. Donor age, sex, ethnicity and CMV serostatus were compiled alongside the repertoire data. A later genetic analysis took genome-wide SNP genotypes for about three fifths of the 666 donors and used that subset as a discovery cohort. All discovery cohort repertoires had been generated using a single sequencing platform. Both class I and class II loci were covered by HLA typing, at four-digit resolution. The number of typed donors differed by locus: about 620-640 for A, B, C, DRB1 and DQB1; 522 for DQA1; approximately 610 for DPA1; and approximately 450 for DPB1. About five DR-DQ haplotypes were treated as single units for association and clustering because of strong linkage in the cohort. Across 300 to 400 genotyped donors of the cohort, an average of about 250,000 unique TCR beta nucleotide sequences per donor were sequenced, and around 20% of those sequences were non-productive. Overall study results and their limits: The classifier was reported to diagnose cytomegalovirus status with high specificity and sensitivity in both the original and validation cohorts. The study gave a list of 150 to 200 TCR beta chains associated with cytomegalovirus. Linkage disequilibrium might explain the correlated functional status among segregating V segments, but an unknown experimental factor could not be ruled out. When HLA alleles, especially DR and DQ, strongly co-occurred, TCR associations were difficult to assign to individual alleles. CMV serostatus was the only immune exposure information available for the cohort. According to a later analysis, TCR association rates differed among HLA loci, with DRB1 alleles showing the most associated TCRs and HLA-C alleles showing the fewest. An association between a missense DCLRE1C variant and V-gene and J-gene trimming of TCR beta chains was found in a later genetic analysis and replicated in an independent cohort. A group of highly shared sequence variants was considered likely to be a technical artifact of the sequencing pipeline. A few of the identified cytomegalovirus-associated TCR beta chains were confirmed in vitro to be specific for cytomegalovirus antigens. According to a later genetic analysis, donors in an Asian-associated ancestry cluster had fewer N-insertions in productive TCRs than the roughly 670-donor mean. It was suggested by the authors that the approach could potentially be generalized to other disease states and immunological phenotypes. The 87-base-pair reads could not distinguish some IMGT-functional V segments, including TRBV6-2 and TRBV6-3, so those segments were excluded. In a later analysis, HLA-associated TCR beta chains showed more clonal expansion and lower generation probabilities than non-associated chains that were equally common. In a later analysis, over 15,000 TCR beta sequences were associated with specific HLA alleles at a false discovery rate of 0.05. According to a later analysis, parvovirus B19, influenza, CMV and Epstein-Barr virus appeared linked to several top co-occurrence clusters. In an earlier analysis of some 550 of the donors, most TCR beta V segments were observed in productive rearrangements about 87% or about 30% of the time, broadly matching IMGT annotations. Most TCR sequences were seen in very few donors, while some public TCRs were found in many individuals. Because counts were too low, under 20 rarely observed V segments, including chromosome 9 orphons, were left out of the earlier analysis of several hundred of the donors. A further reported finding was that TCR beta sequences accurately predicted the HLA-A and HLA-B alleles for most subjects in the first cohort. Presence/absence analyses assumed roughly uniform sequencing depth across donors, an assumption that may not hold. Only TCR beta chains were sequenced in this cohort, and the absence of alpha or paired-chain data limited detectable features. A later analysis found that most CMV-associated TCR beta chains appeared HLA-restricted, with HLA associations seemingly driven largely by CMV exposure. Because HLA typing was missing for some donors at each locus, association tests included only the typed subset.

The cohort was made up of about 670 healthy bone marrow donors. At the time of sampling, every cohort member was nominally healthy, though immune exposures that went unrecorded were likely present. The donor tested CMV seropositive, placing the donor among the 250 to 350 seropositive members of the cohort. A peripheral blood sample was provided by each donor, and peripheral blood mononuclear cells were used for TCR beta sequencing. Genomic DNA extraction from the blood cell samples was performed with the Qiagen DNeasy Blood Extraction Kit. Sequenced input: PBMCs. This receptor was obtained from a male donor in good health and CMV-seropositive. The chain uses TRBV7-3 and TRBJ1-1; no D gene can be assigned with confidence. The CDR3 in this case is CASRAQENTEAFF. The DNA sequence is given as TGTGCCAGCAGGGCACAAGAGAACACTGAAGCTTTCTTT.